These 18 T cell receptor beta chains were all obtained from the same sample, sequenced in a study of blood T cell repertoires in COVID-19. Sequenced by immunoSEQ multiplex PCR; TCRdb stores in-frame clones only, minus some. Seen here are around 310,000 clones, over 80% observed once, and the top ten hold about 4.7%. The sample was PBMCs or T cells enriched from blood (not recorded which). The receptor set was obtained from a young man who had recovered from COVID-19.

CDR3 sequence (DNA): TGTGCCAGCAGCTCCGGGACTAACCAAGAGACCCAGTACTTC. Amino acid sequence: CASSSGTNQETQYF. The gene calls are TRBV11-3 and TRBJ2-5, with TRBD2 matching 7 bases. CDR1 SGHNT and CDR2 YENEEA come from the germline V gene. This CDR3 region has 14 residues. Trimming cost V 4 bases and J 0 bases; bases outside gene matches: 2.

The gene calls are TRBV7-3 and TRBJ2-5; 8 nucleotides agree with TRBD2. This CDR3 region has 16 residues. Per the germline V gene, CDR1 is SGHTA and CDR2 is FQGTGA. Germline trimming cut 0 bases from V and 4 bases from J; bases unmatched to any gene: 7. The CDR3 region has the DNA TGTGCCAGCAGCTTAACGACTAGCGCTGGGGGAGAGACCCAGTACTTC. Its translation: CASSLTTSAGGETQYF.

The chain combines TRBV9 with TRBJ2-3, with 8 bases identical to TRBD2. The ends lost 0 bases at V and 4 bases at J; junction bases unmatched: 7. Germline loops: CDR1 SGDLS, CDR2 YYNGEE. This CDR3 comprises 16 residues. CDR3 DNA: TGTGCCAGCAGCGTAGCGGGGGGGTTGAGGGCAGATACGCAGTATTTT. Amino acid sequence: CASSVAGGLRADTQYF.

The chain couples TRBV5-1 to TRBJ2-2, with D perhaps TRBD2 (6 bases). Germline CDR1 SGHRS, CDR2 YFSETQ. This CDR3 contains 13 residues. V lost 5 bases and J 3 bases, leaving 8 bases between the germline ends. CDR3 loop: CASSGGDTGELFF. DNA for the CDR3: TGCGCCAGCAGTGGAGGGGACACCGGGGAGCTGTTTTTT.

The chain uses TRBV6-5 and TRBJ2-2; weak D call: TRBD2 (6 bases). This CDR3 is 14 amino acids long. Trimming cost V 6 bases and J 4 bases, with 12 bases left between them. Germline V gene lookup returns CDR1 MNHEY and CDR2 SVGAGI. The DNA for the CDR3 is TGTGCCAGCAGACAAATTAGCGGCACCGGGGAGCTGTTTTTT. Translating gives CASRQISGTGELFF.

The rearrangement uses TRBV5-1 and TRBJ1-3; weak D call: TRBD1 (5 bases). This CDR3 comprises 17 residues. V was trimmed by 0 bases and J by 1 base, leaving 14 bases between them. CDR1 and CDR2 from the germline V gene are SGHRS and YFSETQ. This chain's CDR3 is CASSLAPQDHSGNTIYF. The CDR3 DNA follows: TGCGCCAGCAGCTTGGCCCCACAGGACCATTCTGGAAACACCATATATTTT.

In nucleotides, the CDR3 is TGTGCCAGCAGTTTTCGGCGGGGGAACACCGGGGAGCTGTTTTTT. Its translation is CASSFRRGNTGELFF. This chain joins TRBV27 and TRBJ2-2; possible D gene TRBD2, 6 bases. The germline gives CDR1 MNHEY, CDR2 SMNVEV (reference sequence). Trimming removed 3 bases from V and 1 base from J, with 9 bases in between. CDR3 length: 15 residues.

CDR3 sequence: CAISESRGEKLFF. The CDR3 DNA sequence: TGTGCCATCAGTGAGTCGAGAGGCGAAAAACTGTTTTTT. J is TRBJ1-4 and V is TRBV10-3; D remains ambiguous. V shed 0 bases and J shed 8 bases, with 7 bases lying between them. The germline V gene encodes CDR1 ENHRY and CDR2 SYGVKD. This CDR3 is 13 amino acids long.

The chain employs TRBV5-6 and TRBJ1-3, with D unresolved. Between the trimmed V and J ends, which lost 2 bases and 0 bases, there was a span of 6 bases. Per germline, CDR1 SGHDT and CDR2 YYEEEE. The CDR3 extends over 14 amino acids. CDR3 residues: CASSFNPSGNTIYF. Written as DNA, the CDR3 is TGTGCCAGCAGCTTTAATCCCTCTGGAAACACCATATATTTT.

The V call is TRBV9, the J call TRBJ1-3; no clear D gene. Germline loops: CDR1 SGDLS, CDR2 YYNGEE. The CDR3 is 15 residues long. Trimming left V 3 bases short and J 3 bases short, with 13 bases between. CDR3 protein: CASSATSGGGNTIYF. The CDR3 DNA sequence: TGTGCCAGCAGCGCGACATCCGGAGGTGGAAACACCATATATTTT.

This chain joins TRBV19 and TRBJ2-4; a possible D gene is TRBD1 (6 bases). The CDR3 extends over 15 amino acids. V lost 3 bases to trimming and J lost 2 bases, with 11 bases between them. Germline V CDR1 and CDR2: LNHDA, SQIVND (reference sequence). This CDR3 reads CASSMGAGPKNIQYF. The CDR3 nucleotides read TGTGCCAGTAGTATGGGGGCCGGGCCCAAAAACATTCAGTACTTC.

The chain couples TRBV2 to TRBJ1-5; no firm D call. The V end lost 3 bases, the J end lost 0 bases, and 18 bases lay between the germline ends. Germline loops: CDR1 SNHLY, CDR2 FYNNEI. This CDR3 comprises 18 residues. DNA of the CDR3: TGTGCCAGCAGTGACACAGCCCTGAGGGAGTATAGCAATCAGCCCCAGCATTTT. Its protein is CASSDTALREYSNQPQHF. The complete variable domain, with remaining parts taken from reference TRBV2 and TRBJ1-5, reads EPEVTQTPSHQVTQMGQEVILRCVPISNHLYFYWYRQILGQKVEFLVSFYNNEISEKSEIFDDQFSVERPDGSNFTLKIRSTKLEDSAMYFCASSDTALREYSNQPQHFGDGTRLSIL.

This clone appeared a single time. This sequence joins TRBV10-3 and TRBJ1-2; 9 nucleotides agree with TRBD1. The CDR3 is 15 amino acids. V was clipped by 6 bases and J by 0 bases; unmatched bases: 5. Looked up from germline, CDR1 is ENHRY and CDR2 is SYGVKD. CDR3 sequence (DNA): TGTGCCATCAGGGGGACAGGGATAGCTAACTATGGCTACACCTTC. It codes for CAIRGTGIANYGYTF.

CDR3 region: CASSIPRAETQYF. The CDR3 DNA follows: TGTGCCAGTAGTATCCCCAGGGCGGAGACCCAGTACTTC. The rearrangement joins TRBV19 to TRBJ2-5; weak D call: TRBD1 (5 bases). Per the germline V gene, CDR1 is LNHDA and CDR2 is SQIVND (reference sequence). The CDR3 spans 13 residues. The V and J ends lost 3 bases and 5 bases respectively, with 10 bases between them.

J is TRBJ1-6 and V is TRBV30, with TRBD1 matching over 9 bases. CDR3 size: 17 residues. Germline-derived CDR1 and CDR2 are GTSNPN and SVGIG (reference sequence). Trimming took 0 bases from V and 5 from J; bases not matched to a gene: 8. This CDR3 is CAWSVGVGQGNNSPLHF. CDR3 in DNA: TGTGCCTGGAGTGTAGGGGTCGGACAGGGGAATAATTCACCCCTCCACTTT. Full variable domain (rest looked up from reference TRBV30 and TRBJ1-6): SQTIHQWPATLVQPVGSPLSLECTVEGTSNPNLYWYRQAAGRGLQLLFYSVGIGQISSEVPQNLSASRPQDRQFILSSKKLLLSDSGFYLCAWSVGVGQGNNSPLHFGNGTRLTVT.

This chain connects TRBV24-1 to TRBJ2-7, with 7 bases identical to TRBD1. Germline CDR1 and CDR2: KGHDR and SFDVKD. The CDR3 extends over 15 amino acids. Trimming took 3 bases from V and 2 from J; bases not matched to a gene: 6. As DNA, the CDR3 is TGTGCCACCAGTGATAATCGACAGGGCCCCTACGAGCAGTACTTC. It yields the protein CATSDNRQGPYEQYF.

CDR3 sequence: CASSLALGQVNTEAFF. The CDR3, as DNA: TGTGCCAGCAGCTTGGCCTTGGGGCAAGTGAACACTGAAGCTTTCTTT. The chain links TRBV5-6 to TRBJ1-1; tentative D call: TRBD1 (5 bases). The V gene's germline CDR1 is SGHDT and CDR2 YYEEEE. Trimming removed 0 bases at V and 0 bases at J, with 12 bases between. There are 16 residues in the CDR3.

This chain connects TRBV30 to TRBJ1-5; the D gene is possibly TRBD1 (5 bases). Deletions cut 3 bases from V and 2 bases from J, with 14 bases between. CDR3 length equals 15 residues. Germline V gives CDR1 GTSNPN, CDR2 SVGIG (reference sequence). CDR3 region: CAWRRPQGGNQPQHF. In nucleotides, the CDR3 is TGTGCCTGGAGACGCCCGCAGGGCGGCAATCAGCCCCAGCATTTT.